This T cell receptor beta chain emerged from a study of lymphopenia after photon versus proton radiotherapy. Comments on this clone: Its antigen is still unknown.

There are 15 residues in the CDR3. Deletions cut 0 bases from V and 6 bases from J, with 11 bases between. Germline assignment: CDR1 LGHNA and CDR2 YSLEER. The assay was immunoSEQ multiplex PCR, and TCRdb's table has in-frame clones only and misses some. The sample lists approximately 22,000 clones, roughly 80% occurring once. The study, taken as a whole, reports: Under photons, naive T cells and diversity fell while effector/memory populations rose. After lymphocyte nadir, photon-treated repertoires showed oligoclonal expansion, especially CD8+ Temra. A bigger post-nadir fall in TCR diversity correlated inversely with survival time in deceased patients.

The chain carries TRBV4-3 and TRBJ2-2; perhaps D is TRBD1 or TRBD2 (5 bases each). This TCR was sampled from a woman in her 70s with pancreatic cancer. The sample consisted of peripheral blood, taken from a patient treated with proton-based radiotherapy. The CDR3 region is CASSQDNGGSGELFF. DNA for the CDR3: TGCGCCAGCAGCCAAGACAATGGGGGTTCCGGGGAGCTGTTTTTT.